This TCR beta chain is from a study of Ad26.COV2.S vaccination and SARS-CoV-2 variants. Treatment indicated: some 20 received Ad26.COV2.S at low or high dose, single or two shots; several received placebo; per-sample allocation not given. The investigators took samples on day 63 after the first vaccine or placebo injection. CDR1 and CDR2 from the germline V gene are SEHNR and FQNEAQ (reference sequence). V shed 1 base and J shed 4 bases, with 14 bases lying between them. The CDR3 extends over 15 amino acids. Clones were read by immunoSEQ multiplex PCR, and TCRdb kept only the in-frame ones, dropping some. The data show approximately 480,000 clones, with roughly 87% seen just once and roughly 13% held by the top ten.

Here the sequenced sample was peripheral blood, taken in a trial of Ad26.COV2.S vaccine versus placebo. The chain joins TRBV7-9 to TRBJ2-7; a possible D gene is TRBD1 (6 bases). This clonotype was sampled from a person between 18 and 65 years old who received the Ad26.COV2.S COVID-19 vaccine or a placebo. CDR3 loop: CASSLDREFRYEQYF. DNA of the CDR3: TGTGCCAGCAGCTTAGACAGGGAGTTCAGGTACGAGCAGTACTTC. Drawing the rest from reference TRBV7-9 and TRBJ2-7, the complete variable domain is DTGVSQNPRHKITKRGQNVTFRCDPISEHNRLYWYRQTLGQGPEFLTYFQNEAQLEKSRLLSDRFSAERPKGSFSTLEIQRTEQGDSAMYLCASSLDREFRYEQYFGPGTRLTVT.